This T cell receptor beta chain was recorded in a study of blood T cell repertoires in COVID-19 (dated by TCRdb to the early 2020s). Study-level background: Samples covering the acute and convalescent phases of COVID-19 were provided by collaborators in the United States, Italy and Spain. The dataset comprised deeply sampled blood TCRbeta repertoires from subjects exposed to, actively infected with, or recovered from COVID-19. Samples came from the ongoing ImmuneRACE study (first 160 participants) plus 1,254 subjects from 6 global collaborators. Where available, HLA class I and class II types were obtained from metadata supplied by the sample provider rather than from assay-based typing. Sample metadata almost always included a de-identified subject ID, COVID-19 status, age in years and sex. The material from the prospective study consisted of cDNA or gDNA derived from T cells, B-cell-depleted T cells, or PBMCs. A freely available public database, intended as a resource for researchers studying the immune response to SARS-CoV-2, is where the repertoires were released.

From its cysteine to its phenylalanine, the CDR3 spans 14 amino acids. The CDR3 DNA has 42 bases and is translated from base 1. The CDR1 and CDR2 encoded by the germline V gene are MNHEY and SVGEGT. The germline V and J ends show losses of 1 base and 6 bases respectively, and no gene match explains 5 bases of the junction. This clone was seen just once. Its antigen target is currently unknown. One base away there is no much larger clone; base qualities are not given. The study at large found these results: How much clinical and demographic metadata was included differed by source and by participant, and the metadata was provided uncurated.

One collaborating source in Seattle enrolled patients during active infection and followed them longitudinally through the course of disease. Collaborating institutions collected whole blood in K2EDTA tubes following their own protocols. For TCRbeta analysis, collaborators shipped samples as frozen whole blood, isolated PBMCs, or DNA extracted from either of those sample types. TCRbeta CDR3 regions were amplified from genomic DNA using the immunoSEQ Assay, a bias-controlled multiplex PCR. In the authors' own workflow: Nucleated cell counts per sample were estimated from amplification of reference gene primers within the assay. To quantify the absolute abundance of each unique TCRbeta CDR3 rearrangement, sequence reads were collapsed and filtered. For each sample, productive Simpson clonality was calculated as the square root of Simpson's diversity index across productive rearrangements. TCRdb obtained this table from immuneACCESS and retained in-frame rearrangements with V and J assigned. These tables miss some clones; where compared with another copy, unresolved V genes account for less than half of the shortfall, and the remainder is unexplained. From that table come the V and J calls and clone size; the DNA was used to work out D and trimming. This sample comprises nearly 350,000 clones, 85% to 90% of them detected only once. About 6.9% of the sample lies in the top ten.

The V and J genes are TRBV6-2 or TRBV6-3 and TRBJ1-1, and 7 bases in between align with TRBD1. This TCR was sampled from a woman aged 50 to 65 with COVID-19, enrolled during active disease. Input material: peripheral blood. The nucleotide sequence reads TGTGCCAGCAGTTACTTTGGGCAGGGGGCTGAAGCTTTCTTT. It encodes CASSYFGQGAEAFF.